This TCR beta chain came from a study of CD8+CD57+ T cells in acquired aplastic anemia. By flow cytometry, patients selected for sequencing had shown an expansion of CD8+CD57+ cells. Patient blood was sampled before any therapy had been received. This clonotype was recorded many times. The antigen is unknown. V was cut by 4 bases and J by 2 bases, with 10 bases left in between. Germline CDR1 and CDR2: SGHTS and YDEGEE. The CDR3 has 13 amino acids. Study results and limitations: Comparison of patients with controls identified around 28 shared CD8+ CDR3 sequences.

TCR beta VDJ and CDR3 were profiled, and genomic DNA was the template. TCRdb processed the reads anew with MiXCR; each CDR3 protein has one entry. The sample carries around 220,000 distinct CDR3 sequences, around 50% recorded once. Sequenced material: sorted CD4+, CD8+, or CD8+CD57+ T cells (not recorded which) from PBMCs. The genes are TRBV5-8 and TRBJ2-7; the D call may be TRBD1 or TRBD2 (5 bases each). The TCR sequence derives from a human donor with aplastic anemia. CDR3 DNA: TGTGCCAGCAGCCCTTTGGGGGCCTACGAGCAGTACTTC. The encoded protein is CASSPLGAYEQYF.